This entry features one T cell receptor beta chain sequence. The antigen is undetermined. Where ophthalmopathy was present, donors had moderate-to-severe activity, CAS ≥3, NOSPECS ≥4 and duration under 3 months. This entry belongs to a study of Graves' ophthalmopathy and Graves' hyperthyroidism. Study-wide background: Pretreatment peripheral blood was obtained at initial diagnosis.

Study results and limitations: A model of 13 signatures distinguished ophthalmopathy from stable hyperthyroidism at approximately 90% sensitivity and approximately 81% specificity.

Germline V lookup: CDR1 SGHTA, CDR2 FQGNSA. V was clipped by 2 bases and J by 5 bases; unmatched bases: 9. The CDR3 covers 17 residues. The authors amplified TCR beta CDR3 regions, and they did so from RNA transcripts for repertoire sequencing. The authors performed first-round RT-PCR with HTBI primers and then a second-round multiplex PCR. TCRdb reprocessed the multiplex PCR reads via MiXCR and lists one record per CDR3 protein. The repertoire holds some 750,000 distinct CDR3 sequences, roughly 40% seen once, with 40% to 45% in the top ten. This chain joins TRBV7-2 and TRBJ2-5; 12 positions agree with TRBD2. The sample was peripheral blood. The clonotype was recovered from an adult man with Graves' ophthalmopathy. Here the CDR3 reads CASSLRLAGEVDETQYF. Written as DNA, the CDR3 is TGTGCCAGCAGCTTAAGACTAGCGGGAGAAGTCGATGAGACCCAGTACTTC.